These T cell receptor beta chains were read from a single sample in a study of cytomegalovirus exposure and HLA in healthy donors. Produced via immunoSEQ multiplex PCR; TCRdb's table is partial and in-frame only. This table has under 200,000 clones, 75% to 90% appearing once. The material sequenced was PBMCs. All receptors derive from a human donor in good health. CDR3s include the opening cysteine and the closing phenylalanine or tryptophan. A D gene is named only where the DNA matches it firmly. Size tells how often a clone was seen (once, few, many) or the class of an expanded clone, and some rows leave it out.

>.|TRBV18|TRBJ2-7|.
CASSPNRDSYEQYF
TGTGCCAGCTCGCCCAACCGGGACTCCTACGAGCAGTACTTC
>.|TRBV4-3|TRBJ1-4|.
CASSQENPTGSEKLFF
TGCGCCAGCAGCCAAGAAAACCCTACAGGGAGTGAAAAACTGTTTTTT
>.|TRBV4-3|TRBJ2-3|.
CASSQDPTGGTDTQYF
TGCGCCAGCAGCCAAGATCCGACAGGAGGCACAGATACGCAGTATTTT
>.|TRBV5-4|TRBJ2-7|.
CASSPREHEQYF
TGTGCCAGCAGCCCCCGAGAACACGAGCAGTACTTC
>.|TRBV27|TRBJ1-3|.
CASSFMAVAGNTIYF
TGTGCCAGCAGTTTTATGGCGGTGGCTGGAAACACCATATATTTT
>.|TRBV5-4|TRBJ2-5|.
CASSLRDTQETQYF
TGTGCCAGCAGCTTGCGGGACACTCAAGAGACCCAGTACTTC
>once|TRBV6-5|TRBJ1-1|TRBD1
CATFRGEAFF
TGTGCCACCTTCAGGGGGGAAGCTTTCTTT
>few|TRBV6-5|TRBJ1-1|.
CASSDPGFAEAFF
TGTGCCAGCAGTGATCCGGGGTTCGCTGAAGCTTTCTTT
>.|TRBV27|TRBJ1-2|.
CASSFQGDGYTF
TGTGCCAGCAGTTTCCAAGGGGATGGCTACACCTTC
>.|TRBV6-4|TRBJ2-1|TRBD2
CASSDTGLAGYNEQFF
TGTGCCAGCAGTGACACGGGACTAGCGGGGTACAATGAGCAGTTCTTC
>.|TRBV4-3|TRBJ1-5|.
CASSQDRGVGQPQHF
TGCGCCAGCAGCCAAGATCGGGGGGTCGGGCAGCCCCAGCATTTT